Each of the 24 T cell receptor beta chains below was sequenced from the same sample in a study of CD8 T cells in Susac syndrome. RNA amounts of roughly 0.5 to 1 ug underwent reverse transcription with random hexamers. TCRdb recomputed calls from the immunoSEQ multiplex PCR reads with MiXCR, one row per CDR3 protein. The sample contains approximately 120,000 distinct CDR3 sequences, less than 97% of which appear only once. Sequencing was carried out using CD4+ T cells from PBMCs. These TCRs come from a human donor in good health.

This chain connects TRBV7-9 to TRBJ1-5; 9 positions agree with TRBD1. CDR3 length: 16 residues. J lost 5 bases, V lost 1 base, and 6 bases had no gene match. CDR1 and CDR2 (germline): SEHNR, FQNEAQ (reference sequence). The CDR3 sequence is CASSLGTGELDQPQHF. The CDR3 DNA reads TGTGCCAGCAGCTTAGGGACAGGGGAGTTGGATCAGCCCCAGCATTTT.

This clonotype has only one observation. The gene calls are TRBV6-5 and TRBJ2-7; the D gene is possibly TRBD2 (6 bases). The germline V gene encodes CDR1 MNHEY and CDR2 SVGAGI. Trimming shortened V by 4 bases and J by 0 bases, and 10 bases separated the two germline ends. The CDR3 covers 14 residues. The CDR3 sequence: CASSWGDHSYEQYF. The CDR3 DNA sequence: TGTGCCAGCAGTTGGGGGGACCACTCCTACGAGCAGTACTTC.

This chain connects TRBV4-3 to TRBJ2-3, with no clear D. Germline CDR1 reads LGHNA; CDR2 reads YSLEER. Deletions cut 3 bases from V and 5 bases from J, with 9 bases between. The CDR3 has 13 residues. CDR3: CASSQLPQDTQYF. The CDR3 DNA sequence: TGCGCCAGCAGCCAGCTTCCCCAAGATACGCAGTATTTT.

V usage is TRBV7-2 and J usage is TRBJ2-7; TRBD2 agrees at 11 bases. Unmatched junction bases numbered 5, after V lost 0 bases and J lost 7 bases. The CDR3 extends over 15 amino acids. Germline V CDR1 and CDR2: SGHTA, FQGNSA. The CDR3 coding sequence is TGTGCCAGCAGCTTAGCTCTAGCGGGAGGAACTGAGCAGTACTTC. It is translated as CASSLALAGGTEQYF.

This chain joins TRBV14 and TRBJ2-6; D unclear. Deletions cut 4 bases from V and 1 base from J, with 11 bases between. Germline CDR1 and CDR2: SGHDN and FVKESK. The CDR3 sequence is 16 residues long. The CDR3 protein is CASSLGPFSGANVLTF. CDR3 nucleotides: TGTGCCAGCAGCCTTGGGCCCTTTTCTGGGGCCAACGTCCTGACTTTC.

The chain links TRBV6-6 to TRBJ1-5; no reliable D call. CDR3 length equals 15 residues. In germline, CDR1 is MNHNY, CDR2 SVGAGI (reference sequence). V was shortened by 4 bases and J by 7 bases, with 17 bases between the two germline ends. CDR3 region: CASSLEARVFQPQHF. In DNA, the CDR3 is TGTGCCAGCAGTTTAGAAGCCCGAGTCTTCCAGCCCCAGCATTTT.

The gene calls are TRBV29-1 and TRBJ2-3, with 8 bases matching TRBD2. J was trimmed by 0 bases and V by 6 bases; bases with no gene match: 8. Germline values: CDR1 SQVTM, CDR2 ANQGSEA. CDR3 length: 15 residues. The CDR3 sequence is CSVPSGSISTDTQYF. Written as DNA, the CDR3 is TGCAGCGTACCGAGCGGGAGCATTAGCACAGATACGCAGTATTTT.

V gene TRBV28 combines with J gene TRBJ2-4, with a weak D call TRBD1 (5 bases). This CDR3 comprises 13 residues. Germline CDR1 reads MDHEN; CDR2 reads SYDVKM. The V end lost 2 bases, the J end lost 9 bases, and 11 bases lay between the germline ends. The CDR3 protein is CASSLPGLSIQYF. Written as DNA, the CDR3 is TGTGCCAGCAGTTTACCAGGGTTGAGCATTCAGTACTTC.

This chain joins TRBV6-2 or TRBV6-3 and TRBJ2-2; TRBD2 might be the D (6 bases). The CDR3 loop spans 15 amino acids. Trimming cost V 5 bases and J 4 bases, with 14 bases left between them. In germline, CDR1 is MNHEY, CDR2 SVGEGT. DNA of the CDR3: TGTGCCAGCAGTCGGCTGGGAGGAGGCACCGGGGAGCTGTTTTTT. Its translation: CASSRLGGGTGELFF.

The chain employs TRBV5-4 and TRBJ2-7, with 10 nucleotides matching TRBD2. Germline values: CDR1 SGHNT, CDR2 YYREEE (reference sequence). The V segment lost 8 bases and the J segment 3 bases; nucleotides outside the gene matches: 8. The CDR3 extends over 14 amino acids. The CDR3 DNA reads TGTGCCAGTTCTCTAGCGGGAGAGTTCTACGAGCAGTACTTC. This translates into CASSLAGEFYEQYF.

The chain joins TRBV29-1 to TRBJ2-1; 9 bases map to TRBD1. The CDR3 length is 14 residues. V shed 3 bases, J shed 8 bases, and the junction held 8 bases outside the gene matches. Germline V gene data show CDR1 as SQVTM and CDR2 as ANQGSEA. The CDR3 sequence: CSVEKNTGGYEQFF. The CDR3 coding sequence is TGCAGCGTTGAGAAGAATACAGGGGGCTATGAGCAGTTCTTC.

The gene calls are TRBV18 and TRBJ1-3; 8 bases are shared with TRBD1. The CDR3 contains 17 residues. The germline gives CDR1 KGHSH, CDR2 LQKENI. V shed 1 base, J shed 7 bases, and the junction held 12 bases outside the gene matches. CDR3 protein: CASSPQYGQGHKNTIYF. CDR3 bases: TGTGCCAGCTCACCACAATACGGACAGGGACATAAGAACACCATATATTTT.

This clonotype was counted only a few times. The chain employs TRBV12-3 or TRBV12-4 and TRBJ2-1; either TRBD1 or TRBD2 may supply D (5 bases each). V was trimmed by 1 base and J by 6 bases, leaving 10 bases between them. The CDR3 length is 14 residues. CDR3 sequence: CASSLGSGRNEQFF. CDR3 bases: TGTGCCAGCAGTTTAGGGTCGGGACGCAATGAGCAGTTCTTC.

This clonotype was counted once. The V and J genes are TRBV12-3 or TRBV12-4 and TRBJ2-2, with D hard to call. The CDR3 length is 11 residues. Trimming removed 8 bases from V and 6 bases from J, with 7 bases in between. The CDR3 region is CASSRAGELFF. The CDR3 coding sequence is TGTGCCAGCTCCCGGGCCGGGGAGCTGTTTTTT.

The chain is built from TRBV12-3 or TRBV12-4 and TRBJ2-1, with a possible D match to TRBD1 (6 bases). This CDR3 contains 14 residues. V gave up 6 bases and J gave up 5 bases, with 14 bases separating them. As DNA, the CDR3 is TGTGCCAGCAGACCTCTAGACAGGAACAATGAGCAGTTCTTC. This sequence encodes CASRPLDRNNEQFF.

The chain joins TRBV5-1 to TRBJ2-2, with 9 bases lining up with TRBD1. After removal of 4 bases from V and 12 bases from J, the junction contained 13 bases not matched to a gene. This CDR3 is built from 15 residues. CDR1 is SGHRS and CDR2 is YFSETQ in the germline V gene. The CDR3 DNA is TGCGCCAGCAGCCCAGGACAGGGGCCCTATTTACAGCTGTTTTTT. Amino acids: CASSPGQGPYLQLFF.

The chain combines TRBV25-1 with TRBJ2-3; D is possibly TRBD2 (6 bases). This CDR3 has 16 amino acids. Germline V gene data show CDR1 as MGHDK and CDR2 as SYGVNS. V gave up 3 bases and J gave up 4 bases, with 17 bases separating them. DNA for the CDR3: TGTGCCAGCAGTGATTCGAAGCGGGCCGGCGCAGATACGCAGTATTTT. It translates to CASSDSKRAGADTQYF.

This CDR3 is CASSPGEGYGYTF. The CDR3 nucleotides are TGTGCCAGCTCTCCAGGGGAAGGGTATGGCTACACCTTC. The rearrangement uses TRBV18 and TRBJ1-2; D possibly corresponds to TRBD1 (6 bases). Germline loops: CDR1 KGHSH, CDR2 LQKENI. Deletions cut 6 bases from V and 5 bases from J, with 13 bases between. The CDR3 has 13 amino acids.

The CDR3 DNA follows: TGCGCCAGCAGCCAGGGGGGGGAGGGAAACTATGGCTACACCTTC. Encoded protein: CASSQGGEGNYGYTF. The rearrangement uses TRBV4-1 and TRBJ1-2, with D perhaps matching TRBD1 (5 bases). Deletions cut 3 bases from V and 2 bases from J, with 13 bases between. In germline, CDR1 is MGHRA, CDR2 YSYEKL. The CDR3 spans 15 residues.

The chain has TRBV4-1 and TRBJ1-2; maybe TRBD1 (5 bases). CDR3 length: 16 residues. Germline V gene lookup returns CDR1 MGHRA and CDR2 YSYEKL. The V gene lost 3 bases and the J gene lost 3 bases, with 17 bases spanning the gap. The CDR3 sequence is CASSQPRAGSYYGYTF. The CDR3 coding sequence is TGCGCCAGCAGCCAGCCAAGGGCAGGGTCTTACTATGGCTACACCTTC.

The chain employs TRBV3-1 and TRBJ2-1; 8 bases fit TRBD2. Per the germline V gene, CDR1 is LGHDT and CDR2 is YNNKEL (reference sequence). The CDR3 runs 17 residues. J was trimmed by 4 bases and V by 3 bases; bases with no gene match: 11. The CDR3 spells CASSHHSASGSYNEQFF. DNA for the CDR3: TGTGCCAGCAGCCACCATTCGGCAAGCGGGAGTTACAATGAGCAGTTCTTC.

The genes are TRBV5-4 and TRBJ2-1; 9 bases match TRBD2. After removal of 1 base from V and 4 bases from J, the junction contained 3 bases not matched to a gene. The CDR3 extends over 15 amino acids. Germline V gene lookup returns CDR1 SGHNT and CDR2 YYREEE (reference sequence). The CDR3 DNA reads as TGTGCCAGCAGCTTGAGGCTAGCGGGATACAATGAGCAGTTCTTC. As protein: CASSLRLAGYNEQFF.

The chain employs TRBV27 and TRBJ1-2, with D tentatively TRBD1 (6 bases). The CDR3 has 13 residues. Germline CDR1 and CDR2: MNHEY and SMNVEV (reference sequence). V gave up 2 bases and J gave up 8 bases, with 12 bases separating them. The DNA for the CDR3 is TGTGCCAGCAGTTTAGCGCAGGGGTTGGGCTACACCTTC. Amino acids: CASSLAQGLGYTF.

This chain uses TRBV7-2 with TRBJ2-5, with TRBD2 identical over 9 bases. In germline, CDR1 is SGHTA, CDR2 FQGNSA. After removal of 5 bases from V and 2 bases from J, the junction contained 6 bases not matched to a gene. This CDR3 is built from 15 residues. The CDR3 region is CASSRSTSGQETQYF. CDR3 coding DNA: TGTGCCAGCAGCCGATCAACTAGCGGGCAAGAGACCCAGTACTTC.